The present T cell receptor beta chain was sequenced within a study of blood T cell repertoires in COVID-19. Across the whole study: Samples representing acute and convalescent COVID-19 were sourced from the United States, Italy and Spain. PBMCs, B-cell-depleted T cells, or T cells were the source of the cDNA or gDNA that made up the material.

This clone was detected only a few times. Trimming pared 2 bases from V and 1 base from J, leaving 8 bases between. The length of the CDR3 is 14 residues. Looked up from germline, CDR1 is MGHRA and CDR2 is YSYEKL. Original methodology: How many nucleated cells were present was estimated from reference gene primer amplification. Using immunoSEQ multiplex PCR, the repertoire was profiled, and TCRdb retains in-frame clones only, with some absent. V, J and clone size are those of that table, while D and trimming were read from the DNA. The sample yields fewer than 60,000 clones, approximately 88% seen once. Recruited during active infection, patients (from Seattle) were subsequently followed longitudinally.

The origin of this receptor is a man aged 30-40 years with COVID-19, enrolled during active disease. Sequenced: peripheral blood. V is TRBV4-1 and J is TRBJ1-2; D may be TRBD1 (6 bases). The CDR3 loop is CASSQQQGNYGYTF. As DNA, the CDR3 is TGCGCCAGCAGCCAACAACAGGGTAACTATGGCTACACCTTC.